In this sample, the clone carrying this TCR beta chain turned up once. Researchers ran the PCR with 60 Vbeta and 13 Jbeta primers. Assay: immunoSEQ multiplex PCR; the TCRdb copy retains only in-frame clones and omits some. The sample lists some 98,000 clones, about four fifths occurring once. This entry is derived from a study of cytomegalovirus exposure and HLA in healthy donors. The CDR3 sequence is 14 residues long. Germline CDR1 is SGDLS and CDR2 is YYNGEE. Trimming cost V 7 bases and J 5 bases; bases outside gene matches: 6. The TCR originated in a human donor in good health. Source material: PBMCs. This chain joins TRBV9 and TRBJ2-3; TRBD2 aligns across 11 bases. CDR3 DNA sequence: TGTGCCAGCGTCGAGGGGACTAGCGGAGATACGCAGTATTTT. Encoded protein: CASVEGTSGDTQYF.